The 8 T cell receptor beta chains listed next were all sequenced from one sample in a study of CD8 T cells in ankylosing spondylitis. TCRdb reprocessed the 5' RACE reads via MiXCR and lists one record per CDR3 protein. Of about 400,000 distinct CDR3 sequences listed, approximately 20% are singletons. Their target antigens are unknown. The study's findings and limits: In ankylosing spondylitis blood, a motif of about eight highly homologous TCR beta variants appeared characteristic.

Material for sequencing was blood, either unsorted or a sorted T cell fraction (not recorded which). The receptors shown here come from a male donor with ankylosing spondylitis.

This clonotype turned up a few times. This sequence joins TRBV29-1 and TRBJ2-5; D is uncertain. In germline, CDR1 is SQVTM, CDR2 ANQGSEA. The CDR3 is made up of 12 amino acids. Trimming stripped 7 bases from V and 2 bases from J, with 11 bases between. The CDR3 is CSGHAGQETQYF. Here the CDR3 DNA reads TGCAGCGGCCACGCCGGGCAAGAGACCCAGTACTTC. Supplemented by reference TRBV29-1 and TRBJ2-5, the full variable domain reads SAVISQKPSRDICQRGTSLTIQCQVDSQVTMMFWYRQQPGQSLTLIATANQGSEATYESGFVIDKFPISRPNLTFSTLTVSNMSPEDSSIYLCSGHAGQETQYFGPGTRLLVL.

The chain joins TRBV28 to TRBJ2-7; TRBD1 agrees at 12 bases. CDR1 MDHEN and CDR2 SYDVKM come from the germline V gene. V lost 7 bases, J lost 4 bases, and 5 bases stayed unmatched. The CDR3 totals 14 residues. CDR3 amino acids: CASKGTGGYYEQYF. The CDR3 DNA sequence: TGTGCCAGCAAGGGGACAGGGGGCTATTACGAGCAGTACTTC. The full variable domain, rest sourced from reference TRBV28 and TRBJ2-7, is DVKVTQSSRYLVKRTGEKVFLECVQDMDHENMFWYRQDPGLGLRLIYFSYDVKMKEKGDIPEGYSVSREKKERFSLILESASTNQTSMYLCASKGTGGYYEQYFGPGTRLTVT.

The table lists this clonotype with a few counts. The genes are TRBV7-9 and TRBJ2-3, with D perhaps assigned TRBD1 or TRBD2 (5 bases each). The CDR3 loop spans 13 amino acids. V shed 3 bases and J shed 6 bases, with 10 bases lying between them. The germline V gene has CDR1 SEHNR and CDR2 FQNEAQ (reference sequence). The CDR3 protein is CASSLSWGDTQYF. The CDR3, as DNA: TGTGCCAGCAGCTTGTCCTGGGGGGATACGCAGTATTTT. The full variable domain, its missing parts supplied by reference TRBV7-9 and TRBJ2-3, is DTGVSQNPRHKITKRGQNVTFRCDPISEHNRLYWYRQTLGQGPEFLTYFQNEAQLEKSRLLSDRFSAERPKGSFSTLEIQRTEQGDSAMYLCASSLSWGDTQYFGPGTRLTVL.

The gene calls are TRBV15 and TRBJ1-5; the D is unclear. Between the trimmed V and J ends, which lost 0 bases and 5 bases, there was a span of 11 bases. Germline V CDR1 and CDR2: LNHNV, YYDKDF (reference sequence). CDR3 length equals 15 residues. The DNA of the CDR3 is TGTGCCACCAGCAGAGATTCGGGCGGTGATCAGCCCCAGCATTTT. As protein: CATSRDSGGDQPQHF.

This clonotype was counted only a few times. The V call is TRBV9, the J call TRBJ2-1; the match to TRBD2 covers 11 bases. This CDR3 is 17 amino acids long. V lost 2 bases to trimming and J lost 6 bases; unmatched junction nucleotides: 10. Germline CDR1 SGDLS, CDR2 YYNGEE. The CDR3 nucleotides are TGTGCCAGCAGCGTGAGAGTTAGCGGGAGGGGGGGCAATGAGCAGTTCTTC. It yields the protein CASSVRVSGRGGNEQFF.

As regards this clonotype: An end of the junction differs from the germline gene, which may be a read error. This sequence joins TRBV29-1 and TRBJ1-4; the D is unclear. Germline V lookup: CDR1 SQVTM, CDR2 ANQGSEA. This CDR3 comprises 12 residues. The CDR3 here is CSGRIRNGKLFF. CDR3 bases: TGCAGTGGGAGAATACGAAATGGAAAACTGTTTTTT. The whole variable domain, remainder taken from reference TRBV29-1 and TRBJ1-4, is SAVISQKPSRDICQRGTSLTIQCQVDSQVTMMFWYRQQPGQSLTLIATANQGSEATYESGFVIDKFPISRPNLTFSTLTVSNMSPEDSSIYLCSGRIRNGKLFFGSGTQLSVL.

This clonotype was recorded a few times. The V call is TRBV20-1, the J call TRBJ2-1; D call uncertain. With 3 bases removed from V and 8 bases from J, the gap between germline ends came to 20 bases. This CDR3 has 15 amino acids. Germline assignment: CDR1 DFQATT and CDR2 SNEGSKA (reference sequence). DNA of the CDR3: TGCAGTGCTAGTAACTGGGCAGCCCGGGTCGATGAGCAGTTCTTC. Encoded protein: CSASNWAARVDEQFF.

CDR3 protein: CASSLTRGELFF. The CDR3 region has the DNA TGTGCCAGCAGCCTAACCCGGGGGGAGCTGTTTTTT. This rearrangement joins TRBV7-2 to TRBJ2-2; no firm D call. With 5 bases removed from V and 8 bases from J, the gap between germline ends came to 9 bases. The CDR3 runs to 12 residues. The V gene's germline CDR1 is SGHTA and CDR2 FQGNSA.